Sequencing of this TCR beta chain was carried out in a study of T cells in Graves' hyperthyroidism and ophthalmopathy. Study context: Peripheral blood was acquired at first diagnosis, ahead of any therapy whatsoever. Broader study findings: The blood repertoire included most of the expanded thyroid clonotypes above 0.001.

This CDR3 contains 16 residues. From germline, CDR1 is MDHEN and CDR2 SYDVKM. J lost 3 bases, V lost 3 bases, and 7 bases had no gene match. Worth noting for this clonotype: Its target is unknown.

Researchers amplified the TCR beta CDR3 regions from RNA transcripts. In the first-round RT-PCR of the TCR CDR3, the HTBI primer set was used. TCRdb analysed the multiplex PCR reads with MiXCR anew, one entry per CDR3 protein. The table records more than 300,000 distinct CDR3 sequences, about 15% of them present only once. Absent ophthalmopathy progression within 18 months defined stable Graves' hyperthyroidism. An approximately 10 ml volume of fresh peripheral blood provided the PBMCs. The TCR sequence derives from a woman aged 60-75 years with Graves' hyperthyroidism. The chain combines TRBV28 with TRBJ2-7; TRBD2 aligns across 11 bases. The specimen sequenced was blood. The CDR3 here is CASSFDFSGRVYEQYF. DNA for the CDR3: TGTGCCAGCAGTTTCGACTTTAGCGGGAGGGTCTACGAGCAGTACTTC.